These 16 T cell receptor beta chains share one sample of origin, sequenced in a study of T cells in Graves' hyperthyroidism and ophthalmopathy. Amplification targeted TCR beta CDR3 regions from RNA transcripts. In the first-round RT-PCR of the TCR CDR3, the HTBI primer set was used. TCRdb itself ran the multiplex PCR reads through MiXCR, one entry per CDR3 protein. The table lists under 400,000 distinct CDR3 sequences, about 16% of them singletons. The sequenced material came from blood. All receptors derive from a woman aged 60-70 years with Graves' ophthalmopathy.

This clonotype showed up many times. The chain employs TRBV5-1 and TRBJ1-3; 7 bases fit TRBD1. V shed 0 bases, J shed 0 bases, and the junction held 6 bases outside the gene matches. The CDR3 contains 17 residues. Germline loops: CDR1 SGHRS, CDR2 YFSETQ. The CDR3 region has the DNA TGCGCCAGCAGCTTGGCGGGACAGAGGAGCTCTGGAAACACCATATATTTT. It is translated as CASSLAGQRSSGNTIYF. The whole variable domain, remainder taken from reference TRBV5-1 and TRBJ1-3, is KAGVTQTPRYLIKTRGQQVTLSCSPISGHRSVSWYQQTPGQGLQFLFEYFSETQRNKGNFPGRFSGRQFSNSRSEMNVSTLELGDSALYLCASSLAGQRSSGNTIYFGEGSWLTVV.

This clonotype was observed at least ten times. The chain uses TRBV28 and TRBJ1-4, with 9 bases lining up with TRBD1. Germline-derived CDR1 and CDR2 are MDHEN and SYDVKM. The CDR3 is made up of 15 amino acids. The V segment lost 6 bases and the J segment 4 bases; nucleotides outside the gene matches: 6. The CDR3 here is CASRSGTGLNEKLFF. As DNA, the CDR3 is TGTGCCAGCAGGTCCGGGACAGGGCTTAATGAAAAACTGTTTTTT.

The chain employs TRBV28 and TRBJ2-3; D uncertain. CDR1 MDHEN and CDR2 SYDVKM come from the germline V gene. There are 8 residues in the CDR3. The CDR3 DNA reads TGTGGGAGAGATACGCAGTATTTT. It translates to CGRDTQYF.

This clonotype came up many times. The J gene is TRBJ2-1, the V gene TRBV9; TRBD1 aligns across 7 bases. Germline V gene data show CDR1 as SGDLS and CDR2 as YYNGEE. The CDR3 is made up of 14 amino acids. Losses at the gene ends were 2 bases for V and 8 bases for J; bases not matched to a gene: 7. CDR3: CASSVHTGADEQFF. DNA for the CDR3: TGTGCCAGCAGCGTCCATACAGGGGCGGATGAGCAGTTCTTC.

V and J are TRBV20-1 and TRBJ2-4, with D possibly TRBD2 on 6 matching bases. The CDR3 has 14 amino acids. Trimming took 3 bases from V and 0 from J, leaving 9 bases between them. Germline-derived CDR1 and CDR2 are DFQATT and SNEGSKA (reference sequence). CDR3 DNA sequence: TGCAGTGCTAGGGGAGGACTAGCCAAAAACATTCAGTACTTC. Protein sequence: CSARGGLAKNIQYF.

This clonotype was observed a few times. This sequence joins TRBV6-5 and TRBJ1-4; D uncertain. CDR3 length: 14 residues. In germline, CDR1 is MNHEY, CDR2 SVGAGI. With 6 bases removed from V and 0 bases from J, the gap between germline ends came to 8 bases. CDR3 sequence (DNA): TGTGCCAGCAGCGACCTTGCAACTAATGAAAAACTGTTTTTT. The encoded protein is CASSDLATNEKLFF.

V and J are TRBV7-7 and TRBJ1-2; the match to TRBD1 covers 10 bases. V dropped 3 bases and J dropped 8; count of bases not matched to a gene: 6. The CDR3 contains 14 residues. Germline values: CDR1 SSHAT, CDR2 FNYEAQ (reference sequence). CDR3 in amino acids: CASSFGTGAGGYTF. CDR3 coding DNA: TGTGCCAGCAGCTTCGGGACAGGGGCAGGCGGCTACACCTTC.

In its sample, this clonotype was seen many times. J is TRBJ2-7 and V is TRBV27; no firm D call. The ends were cut back, 6 bases at V and 0 bases at J, with 6 bases in the middle. Germline V gene data show CDR1 as MNHEY and CDR2 as SMNVEV (reference sequence). The CDR3 is 12 amino acids. For the CDR3, the DNA is TGTGCCAGCAGACGGGCCTCCTACGAGCAGTACTTC. This codes for CASRRASYEQYF.

The genes are TRBV6-1 and TRBJ2-5; D unclear. The J call is uncertain, as TRBJ2-1 better fits the DNA end. The CDR3 extends over 11 amino acids. Germline CDR1 MNHNS, CDR2 SASEGT. The CDR3 DNA reads TGTGCCAGCCGCCGTTCTGTAGGGCAGTTCTTC. Translated, it gives CASRRSVGQFF.

Many counts were recorded for this clonotype. The chain carries TRBV20-1 and TRBJ2-7; D might be TRBD2 (6 bases). V was trimmed by 2 bases and J by 6 bases, leaving 23 bases between them. CDR3 length equals 16 residues. CDR1 is DFQATT, CDR2 SNEGSKA, per germline (reference sequence). CDR3 sequence reads: CSARRPRERRGGEQYF. The CDR3 DNA follows: TGCAGTGCTAGACGTCCCCGGGAGAGGAGGGGCGGCGAGCAGTACTTC.

The table lists this clonotype with many counts. The chain links TRBV28 to TRBJ2-7, with D perhaps TRBD1 (5 bases). The germline V and J ends were trimmed by 6 bases and 6 bases, with 18 bases remaining between them. The CDR3 is 14 amino acids. Germline lookup yields CDR1 MDHEN and CDR2 SYDVKM. As DNA, the CDR3 is TGTGCCAGCAGAGGGGTCTCCAGAGTGGGCGAGCAGTACTTC. Protein product: CASRGVSRVGEQYF.

This clonotype showed up many times. The CDR3 reads CASRSTGELFF. The CDR3 DNA sequence: TGTGCCAGCAGATCTACCGGGGAGCTGTTTTTT. V usage is TRBV12-3 or TRBV12-4 and J usage is TRBJ2-2; D call uncertain. The CDR3 loop spans 11 amino acids. V was clipped by 6 bases and J by 5 bases, with 4 bases between them.

This clonotype occurred a few times. The V and J genes are TRBV12-3 or TRBV12-4 and TRBJ1-1, with TRBD1 matching 12 bases. The V segment lost 7 bases and the J segment 6 bases; nucleotides outside the gene matches: 6. The CDR3 covers 14 residues. The CDR3 bases are TGTGCCAGCACCCAGGGGGACAGGGGGCCTGAAGCTTTCTTT. This encodes CASTQGDRGPEAFF.

There are many counts of this clonotype. Compared with germline, one end of the junction differs, possibly owing to a read error. The V and J genes are TRBV3-1 and TRBJ2-2; D ambiguous. Germline CDR1 LGHDT, CDR2 YNNKEL (reference sequence). The CDR3 has 14 amino acids. Here the CDR3 DNA reads TGTGCCAGCACCCAAGGCGGATTCTCCGGGGAGCTGTTTTTT. Amino acid sequence: CASTQGGFSGELFF.

This clonotype has at least ten counts. The V gene is TRBV7-9, the J gene TRBJ1-1; TRBD1 might be the D (6 bases). The CDR3 has 16 residues. CDR1 and CDR2 (germline): SEHNR, FQNEAQ (reference sequence). The V gene lost 5 bases and the J gene lost 0 bases, with 16 bases spanning the gap. CDR3 residues: CASSRPGQNLNTEAFF. CDR3 sequence (DNA): TGTGCCAGCAGCCGACCGGGACAAAACTTGAACACTGAAGCTTTCTTT.

The chain carries TRBV6-4 and TRBJ2-7, with TRBD2 matching over 7 bases. Trimming cost V 5 bases and J 6 bases; bases outside gene matches: 7. Germline values: CDR1 MRHNA, CDR2 SNTAGT. CDR3 length: 13 amino acids. The CDR3 nucleotides are TGTGCCAGCAGTCCCCAGGGAGGGCGCGAGCAGTACTTC. This encodes CASSPQGGREQYF.